Listed below are T cell receptor beta chains from one sample, sequenced in a study of cytomegalovirus exposure and HLA in healthy donors. Here immunoSEQ multiplex PCR was the method, and the copy in TCRdb shows in-frame clones only, minus some. The sample records under 250,000 clones, 80% to 85% being singletons. Source material: PBMCs. The receptors were sampled from a boy between 2 and 10 years old in good health and CMV-seronegative. CDR3s include the opening cysteine and the closing phenylalanine or tryptophan. D genes are given only for firm matches. Some rows have no size entry. The others give once, few or many, or a class for an expanded clone.

once TRBJ1-1 - TRBV7-3 TGTGCCAGCAGCTTCGCGGCAGACACTGAAGCTTTCTTT CASSFAADTEAFF
- TRBJ2-7 TRBD2 TRBV6-1 TGTGCCAGCAGTGAGATGGGTTTCGGCGGGAGGTCCTCCTACGAGCAGTACTTC CASSEMGFGGRSSYEQYF
- TRBJ2-2 TRBD2 TRBV5-1 TGCGCCAGCAGCTTGCGTCTGGGAAGCGGGGGCAACACCGGGGAGCTGTTTTTT CASSLRLGSGGNTGELFF
few TRBJ1-1 - TRBV6-5 TGTGCCAGCAGTTCAGGGCCACGCACTGAAGCTTTCTTT CASSSGPRTEAFF
- TRBJ2-7 TRBD2 TRBV30 TGTGCCTGGAGTGGGGGGACTAGCGGGACCTACGAGCAGTACTTC CAWSGGTSGTYEQYF
- TRBJ2-7 TRBD1 TRBV6-5 TGTGCCAGCAGCCTGAGGACAGGGGGCGCCTACGAGCAGTACTTC CASSLRTGGAYEQYF
- TRBJ2-4 - TRBV25-1 TGTGCCAGCAGTGCCCTCGGGACAACTGCCAAAAACATTCAGTACTTC CASSALGTTAKNIQYF
- TRBJ2-7 TRBD1 TRBV7-2 TGTGCCAGCAGACAAACAGGGGTTAGAGAGTACTTC CASRQTGVREYF
few TRBJ2-6 - TRBV5-1 TGCGCCAGCAGCTTGGGGGGGCCAACCTCTGGGGCCAACGTCCTGACTTTC CASSLGGPTSGANVLTF
- TRBJ2-3 - TRBV19 TGTGCCAGTAGAGCGACAGGCACAGATACGCAGTATTTT CASRATGTDTQYF
- TRBJ2-7 - TRBV7-9 TGTGCCAGCAGCCCGACTGGCCTAGCGACATCCTACGAGCAGTACTTC CASSPTGLATSYEQYF
- TRBJ1-1 - TRBV29-1 TGCAGTCATGGGGCCTCCACTGAAGCTTTCTTT CSHGASTEAFF
once TRBJ1-2 - TRBV29-1 TGCAGCGTCGCAGGACAGACCTTAAACTATGGCTACACCTTC CSVAGQTLNYGYTF
once TRBJ2-5 - TRBV4-1 TGCGCCAGCAGCCAAAATGCGGGGCTCGGGGAGACCCAGTACTTC CASSQNAGLGETQYF
once TRBJ2-3 TRBD2 TRBV4-1 TGCGCCAGCAGCCAGTTGTCGGGGGGGCCTGGCACAGATACGCAGTATTTT CASSQLSGGPGTDTQYF
- TRBJ1-2 TRBD1 TRBV18 TGTGCCAGCTCACCTAAGGAGACAGGGGTTGGTTACACCTTC CASSPKETGVGYTF
- TRBJ2-5 TRBD2 TRBV30 TGTGCCTGGAGGGAGACTAGCGGGAGGTCGAAATGGGGAGAGACCCAGTACTTC CAWRETSGRSKWGETQYF
- TRBJ1-5 TRBD1 TRBV15 TGTGCCACCAGCACCAGGGGGCGCAATCAGCCCCAGCATTTT CATSTRGRNQPQHF
few TRBJ1-1 - TRBV6-4 TGTGCCAGCAGCCTGAGCGGGGGCACTGAAGCTTTCTTT CASSLSGGTEAFF
few TRBJ2-7 TRBD1 TRBV19 TGTGCCAGTAGCACCGGGACAGGCTACGAGCAGTACTTC CASSTGTGYEQYF
- TRBJ2-1 TRBD2 TRBV11-2 TGTGCCAGCAGCTTACGGGCGGGGGGGGAGGAGCAGTTCTTC CASSLRAGGEEQFF
- TRBJ1-2 - TRBV30 TGTGCCTGGTCCCAGGGAGGTGGCTACACCTTC CAWSQGGGYTF
- TRBJ2-3 - TRBV4-2 TGTGCCAGCAGCCAAGATAGGGAGGATACGCAGTATTTT CASSQDREDTQYF
- TRBJ1-2 - TRBV18 TGTGCCAGCTCACCCGGACAGAGCCAAAACTATGGCTACACCTTC CASSPGQSQNYGYTF
few TRBJ2-6 - TRBV4-1 TGCGCCAGCAGCCCCGGCTCTGGGGCCAACGTCCTGACTTTC CASSPGSGANVLTF
- TRBJ2-7 - TRBV6-5 TGTGCCAGCAGTTACTCGCAGGGCTACGAGCAGTACTTC CASSYSQGYEQYF
- TRBJ2-1 TRBD2 TRBV12-5 TGTGCTAGTGGTGGAGACGCGGGAGAAGATGAGCAGTTCTTC CASGGDAGEDEQFF
- TRBJ1-1 - TRBV5-1 TGCGCCAGCAGCTTGTTCGGGGGGGAAATGAACACTGAAGCTTTCTTT CASSLFGGEMNTEAFF
- TRBJ1-4 TRBD1 TRBV6-1 TGTGCCAGCGGGGGGACAGGGCGAATTAGTGAAAAACTGTTTTTT CASGGTGRISEKLFF
- TRBJ1-2 - TRBV6-1 TGTGCCAGCAGTGAAATACCGGGAACCTATGGCTACACCTTC CASSEIPGTYGYTF
- TRBJ1-5 - TRBV5-8 TGTGCCAGCAGCTTGGGACAGGCACAGCCCCAGCATTTT CASSLGQAQPQHF
- TRBJ2-7 TRBD1 TRBV19 TGTGCCAGTAGTATGACACAGGGGAACGAGCAGTACTTC CASSMTQGNEQYF
- TRBJ2-7 TRBD1 TRBV10-3 TGTGCCATCAGTGATAGGGACAGGGGCCACGAGCAGTACTTC CAISDRDRGHEQYF
- TRBJ1-1 TRBD1 TRBV27 TGTGCCAGCAGCCCGGACAGGGGGCTGAACACTGAAGCTTTCTTT CASSPDRGLNTEAFF
- TRBJ1-6 TRBD1 TRBV6-4 TGTGCCAGCAGTCCCGGGACAGGGGTTAATTCACCCCTCCACTTT CASSPGTGVNSPLHF
- TRBJ2-7 TRBD1 TRBV6-5 TGTGCCAGCAGCTTTAGACAGGGCTCCTACGAGCAGTACTTC CASSFRQGSYEQYF
- TRBJ1-1 - TRBV19 TGTGCCAGTACCCCCCTTCGGGATCTGGGGACTGAAGCTTTCTTT CASTPLRDLGTEAFF
- TRBJ2-7 - TRBV7-7 TGTGCTAGCAGCTTAGCCGAGGGATCCTACGAGCAGTACTTC CASSLAEGSYEQYF
- TRBJ1-6 TRBD1 TRBV7-3 TGTGCCAGCAGCGTACAGGGGCGGAATTCACCCCTCCACTTT CASSVQGRNSPLHF
once TRBJ2-7 TRBD2 TRBV6-1 TGTGCCAGCAGTGATCTTGGCGGGGGGGCCTACGAGCAGTACTTC CASSDLGGGAYEQYF